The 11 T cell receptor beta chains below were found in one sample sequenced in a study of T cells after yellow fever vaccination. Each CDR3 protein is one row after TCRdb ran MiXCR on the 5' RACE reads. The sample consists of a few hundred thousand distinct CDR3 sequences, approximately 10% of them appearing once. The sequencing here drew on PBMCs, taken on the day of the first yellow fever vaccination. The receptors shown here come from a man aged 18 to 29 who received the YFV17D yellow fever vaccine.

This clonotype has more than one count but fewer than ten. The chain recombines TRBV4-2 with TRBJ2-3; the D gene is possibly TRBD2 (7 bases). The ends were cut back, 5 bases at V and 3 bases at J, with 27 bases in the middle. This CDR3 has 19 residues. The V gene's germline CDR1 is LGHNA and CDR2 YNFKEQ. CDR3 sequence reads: CASSTAPTGGPVRTDTQYF. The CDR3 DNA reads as TGTGCCAGCAGCACAGCTCCAACCGGGGGGCCGGTTAGAACAGATACGCAGTATTTT.

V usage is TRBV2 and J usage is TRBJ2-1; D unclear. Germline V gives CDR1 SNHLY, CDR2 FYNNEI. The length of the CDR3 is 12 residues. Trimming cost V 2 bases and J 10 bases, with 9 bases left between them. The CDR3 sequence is CASSEIRSEQFF. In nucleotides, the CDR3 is TGTGCCAGCAGTGAAATCAGGTCAGAGCAGTTCTTC.

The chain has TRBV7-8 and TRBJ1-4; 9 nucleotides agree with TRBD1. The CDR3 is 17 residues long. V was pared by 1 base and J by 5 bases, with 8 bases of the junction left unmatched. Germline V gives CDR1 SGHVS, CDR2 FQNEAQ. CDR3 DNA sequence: TGTGCCAGCAGCTTAGTGTGGGGGACAGGGAGGAATGAAAAACTGTTTTTT. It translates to CASSLVWGTGRNEKLFF.

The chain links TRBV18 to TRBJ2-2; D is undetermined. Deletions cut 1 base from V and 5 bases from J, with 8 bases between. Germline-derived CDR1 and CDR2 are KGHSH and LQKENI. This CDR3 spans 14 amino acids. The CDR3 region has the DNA TGTGCCAGCTCACCACGGAGCTCTACCGGGGAGCTGTTTTTT. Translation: CASSPRSSTGELFF.

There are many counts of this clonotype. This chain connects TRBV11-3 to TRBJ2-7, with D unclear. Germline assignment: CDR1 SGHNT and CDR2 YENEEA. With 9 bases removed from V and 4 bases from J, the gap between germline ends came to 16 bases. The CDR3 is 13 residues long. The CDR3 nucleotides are TGTGCCAGGAGAATAGCCCAAACTTACGAGCAGTACGTC. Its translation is CARRIAQTYEQYV.

The chain's CDR3 is CASSLAKLAATDTQYF. The CDR3 DNA is TGTGCCAGCAGCTTGGCGAAACTAGCGGCCACAGATACGCAGTATTTT. The rearrangement uses TRBV5-4 and TRBJ2-3; 8 positions match TRBD2. The CDR3 loop spans 16 amino acids. The germline V gene encodes CDR1 SGHNT and CDR2 YYREEE (reference sequence). After removal of 0 bases from V and 2 bases from J, the junction contained 5 bases not matched to a gene.

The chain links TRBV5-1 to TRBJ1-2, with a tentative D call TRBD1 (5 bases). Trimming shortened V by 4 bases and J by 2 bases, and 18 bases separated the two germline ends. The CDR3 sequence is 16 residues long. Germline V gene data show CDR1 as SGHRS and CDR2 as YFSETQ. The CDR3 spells CASSANRDSPNYGYTF. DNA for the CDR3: TGCGCCAGCAGCGCCAACCGGGACTCTCCAAACTATGGCTACACCTTC.

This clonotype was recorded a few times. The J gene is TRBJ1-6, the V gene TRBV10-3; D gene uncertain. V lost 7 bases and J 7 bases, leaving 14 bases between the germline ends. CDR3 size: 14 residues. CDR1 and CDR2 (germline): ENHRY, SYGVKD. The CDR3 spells CAITLTDGNSPLHF. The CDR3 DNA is TGTGCCATCACTCTAACGGACGGAAATTCACCCCTCCACTTT.

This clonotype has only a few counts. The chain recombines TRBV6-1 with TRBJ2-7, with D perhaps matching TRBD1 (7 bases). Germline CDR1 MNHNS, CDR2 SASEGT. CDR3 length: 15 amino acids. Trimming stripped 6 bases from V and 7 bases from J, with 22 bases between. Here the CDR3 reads CASRRSRRGAGEQYF. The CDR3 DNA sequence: TGTGCCAGCAGGAGGTCGCGCAGGGGGGCAGGGGAGCAGTACTTC.

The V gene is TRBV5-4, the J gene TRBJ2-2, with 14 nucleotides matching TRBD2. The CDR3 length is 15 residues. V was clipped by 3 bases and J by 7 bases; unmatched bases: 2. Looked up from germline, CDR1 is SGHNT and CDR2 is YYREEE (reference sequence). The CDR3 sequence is CASSSGLAGGGELFF. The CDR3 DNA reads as TGTGCCAGCAGCTCCGGACTAGCGGGGGGCGGGGAGCTGTTTTTT.

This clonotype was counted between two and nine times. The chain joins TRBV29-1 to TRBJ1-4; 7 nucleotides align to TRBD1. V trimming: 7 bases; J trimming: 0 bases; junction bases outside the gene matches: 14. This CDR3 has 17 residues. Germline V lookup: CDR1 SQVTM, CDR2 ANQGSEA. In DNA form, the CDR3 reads TGCAGCGCCCGAAGGGGGCAGGGGACTGCAACTAATGAAAAACTGTTTTTT. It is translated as CSARRGQGTATNEKLFF.